Below, 15 T cell receptor beta chains from the same sample are listed, as sequenced in a study of blood T cell repertoires in COVID-19. TCRdb's table, derived via immunoSEQ multiplex PCR, lists solely in-frame clones and lacks some. The profile shows tens of thousands of clones, 75% to 90% of them singletons. The sample consisted of peripheral blood. These receptors were obtained from a woman of 80 years or more with active or convalescent COVID-19.

The chain combines TRBV6-2 or TRBV6-3 with TRBJ2-2, with D hard to call. The V end lost 6 bases, the J end lost 2 bases, and 16 bases lay between the germline ends. This CDR3 is built from 16 residues. Germline values: CDR1 MNHEY, CDR2 SVGEGT. The CDR3 nucleotides read TGTGCCAGCAGCTTTCTCTATGAAAAAAACACCGGGGAGCTGTTTTTT. This gives the protein CASSFLYEKNTGELFF.

The chain combines TRBV25-1 with TRBJ2-2; D might be TRBD2 (6 bases). This CDR3 has 18 amino acids. The V end lost 2 bases, the J end lost 3 bases, and 19 bases lay between the germline ends. Germline V gives CDR1 MGHDK, CDR2 SYGVNS. The CDR3 DNA is TGTGCCAGCAGTGAAATGGGCGTGGGGGGAGTCCACACCGGGGAGCTGTTTTTT. Its translation is CASSEMGVGGVHTGELFF. Combining the CDR3 with reference TRBV25-1 and TRBJ2-2 gives the whole variable domain EADIYQTPRYLVIGTGKKITLECSQTMGHDKMYWYQQDPGMELHLIHYSYGVNSTEKGDLSSESTVSRIRTEHFPLTLESARPSHTSQYLCASSEMGVGGVHTGELFFGEGSRLTVL.

The gene calls are TRBV7-3 and TRBJ2-5; no clear D gene. Trimming took off 6 bases at V and 5 bases at J, with 13 bases between the two ends. Germline CDR1 is SGHTA and CDR2 is FQGTGA. The CDR3 runs to 13 residues. CDR3 sequence (DNA): TGTGCCAGCAGTTCTATTAGCTCGGAGACCCAGTACTTC. Translating it yields CASSSISSETQYF. The full variable domain, rest sourced from reference TRBV7-3 and TRBJ2-5, is GAGVSQTPSNKVTEKGKYVELRCDPISGHTALYWYRQSLGQGPEFLIYFQGTGAADDSGLPNDRFFAVRPEGSVSTLKIQRTERGDSAVYLCASSSISSETQYFGPGTRLLVL.

The genes are TRBV9 and TRBJ2-1; 8 bases agree with TRBD2. CDR3 length equals 16 residues. With V trimmed by 2 bases and J by 7 bases, 11 bases remained unmatched. Germline V gene data show CDR1 as SGDLS and CDR2 as YYNGEE. The CDR3 sequence: CASSVLAGFSGNEQFF. Written as DNA, the CDR3 is TGTGCCAGCAGCGTTTTAGCGGGGTTTAGCGGGAATGAGCAGTTCTTC. Using reference TRBV9 and TRBJ2-1 for the parts outside the CDR3, the full variable domain is DSGVTQTPKHLITATGQRVTLRCSPRSGDLSVYWYQQSLDQGLQFLIQYYNGEERAKGNILERFSAQQFPDLHSELNLSSLELGDSALYFCASSVLAGFSGNEQFFGPGTRLTVL.

V is TRBV7-6 and J is TRBJ2-2; 14 nucleotides line up with TRBD2. The length of the CDR3 is 17 residues. Per germline, CDR1 SGHVS and CDR2 FNYEAQ. Trimming at V came to 5 bases and at J to 3 bases, leaving 5 bases not matched to a gene. The CDR3 DNA follows: TGTGCCAGCAGCCTGGGACTAGCGGGAGCTGACACCGGGGAGCTGTTTTTT. This encodes CASSLGLAGADTGELFF.

The chain uses TRBV6-6 and TRBJ2-7, with D possibly being TRBD2 (5 bases). The V gene's germline CDR1 is MNHNY and CDR2 SVGAGI (reference sequence). The CDR3 has 14 residues. V gave up 8 bases and J gave up 0 bases, with 14 bases separating them. The CDR3 protein is CASALGGFSYEQYF. The CDR3 coding sequence is TGTGCCAGCGCCCTCGGCGGGTTCTCCTACGAGCAGTACTTC.

V usage is TRBV18 and J usage is TRBJ2-1; D is unresolved. Between the trimmed V and J ends, which lost 2 bases and 0 bases, there was a span of 8 bases. In germline, CDR1 is KGHSH, CDR2 LQKENI. This CDR3 contains 15 residues. CDR3 in DNA: TGTGCCAGCTCACCAGGAGCGATCTCCTACAATGAGCAGTTCTTC. Protein sequence: CASSPGAISYNEQFF.

CDR3 coding DNA: TGTGCCAGCAGCTTAAACGGTGTTGAGGGCAATCAGCCCCAGCATTTT. Translation gives CASSLNGVEGNQPQHF. The rearrangement uses TRBV7-2 and TRBJ1-5, with D unclear. The V gene lost 2 bases and the J gene lost 2 bases, with 13 bases spanning the gap. This CDR3 has 16 amino acids. The germline gives CDR1 SGHTA, CDR2 FQGNSA.

V gene TRBV15 combines with J gene TRBJ1-5, with D unclear. V was trimmed by 8 bases and J by 0 bases, leaving 14 bases between them. Germline CDR1 is LNHNV and CDR2 is YYDKDF (reference sequence). This CDR3 region has 15 residues. The CDR3 DNA is TGTGCCACCTCGGTCGGGAGATATAGCAATCAGCCCCAGCATTTT. This sequence encodes CATSVGRYSNQPQHF.

The chain combines TRBV7-2 with TRBJ2-3, with D tentatively TRBD2 (6 bases). V was cut by 1 base and J by 7 bases, with 15 bases left in between. The CDR3 spans 15 residues. In germline, CDR1 is SGHTA, CDR2 FQGNSA. Here the CDR3 reads CASSLEAGLVNTQYF. The CDR3 DNA follows: TGTGCCAGCAGCTTAGAGGCGGGGCTGGTAAATACGCAGTATTTT.

The J gene is TRBJ2-7, the V gene TRBV4-2, with 10 bases that match TRBD2. Trimming cost V 0 bases and J 5 bases; bases outside gene matches: 7. CDR1 is LGHNA, CDR2 YNFKEQ, per germline. The length of the CDR3 is 16 residues. The CDR3 bases are TGTGCCAGCAGCCAAGAGTCTAGCGGGGGTATCAACGAGCAGTACTTC. This encodes CASSQESSGGINEQYF.

The chain has TRBV18 and TRBJ2-3; tentative D call: TRBD2 (5 bases). The ends were cut back, 6 bases at V and 6 bases at J, with 22 bases in the middle. CDR1 is KGHSH, CDR2 LQKENI, per germline. The CDR3 is 16 residues long. The CDR3 coding sequence is TGTGCCAGCTCGGAAGGGATGGAGGTGTCGATGGATACGCAGTATTTT. Protein sequence: CASSEGMEVSMDTQYF. Based on the CDR3 plus reference TRBV18 and TRBJ2-3, the full variable domain is NAGVMQNPRHLVRRRGQEARLRCSPMKGHSHVYWYRQLPEEGLKFMVYLQKENIIDESGMPKERFSAEFPKEGPSILRIQQVVRGDSAAYFCASSEGMEVSMDTQYFGPGTRLTVL.

The gene calls are TRBV7-9 and TRBJ1-2, with D uncertain. Deletions cut 7 bases from V and 6 bases from J, with 15 bases between. The CDR3 runs to 13 residues. CDR1 is SEHNR, CDR2 FQNEAQ, per germline (reference sequence). The CDR3 is CASNGLPPDGYTF. Written as DNA, the CDR3 is TGTGCCAGCAATGGACTCCCCCCAGATGGCTACACCTTC.

This chain joins TRBV19 and TRBJ1-4, with D possibly TRBD1 on 6 matching bases. The germline V gene has CDR1 LNHDA and CDR2 SQIVND (reference sequence). The CDR3 is 13 amino acids. Deletions cut 8 bases from V and 7 bases from J, with 14 bases between. DNA of the CDR3: TGTGCCAGTGAGCAGGGGCGGGCTGAAAAACTGTTTTTT. It yields the protein CASEQGRAEKLFF.

The chain recombines TRBV7-2 with TRBJ2-1; TRBD2 aligns across 9 bases. In germline, CDR1 is SGHTA, CDR2 FQGNSA. There are 21 residues in the CDR3. The trim removed 4 bases at V and 0 bases at J, leaving 19 bases unmatched. In DNA form, the CDR3 reads TGTGCCAGCAGCTCAGCCACGGGTAAGGGGCTGCGGGAGGGCTCCTACAATGAGCAGTTCTTC. The encoded protein is CASSSATGKGLREGSYNEQFF. Full variable domain (outside the CDR3, taken from reference TRBV7-2 and TRBJ2-1): GAGVSQSPSNKVTEKGKDVELRCDPISGHTALYWYRQSLGQGLEFLIYFQGNSAPDKSGLPSDRFSAERTGGSVSTLTIQRTQQEDSAVYLCASSSATGKGLREGSYNEQFFGPGTRLTVL.